This passage covers 16 T cell receptor beta chains from one sample sequenced in a study of T-cell memory formation after mild COVID-19. TCRdb itself ran the 5' RACE reads through MiXCR, one entry per CDR3 protein. The sample includes 410,000 or so distinct CDR3 sequences, less than 25% of them seen just once. Sequences were obtained from PBMCs or a T cell subset sorted from them (not recorded which). Receptors originate from an adult woman who had mild COVID-19 (a few samples of this study predate the infection). Cell type and time point are not known.

This clonotype was seen only a few times. The chain employs TRBV30 and TRBJ2-1; D gene uncertain. V lost 2 bases, J lost 5 bases, and 10 bases lay in between. CDR1 is GTSNPN and CDR2 is SVGIG in the germline V gene (reference sequence). The CDR3 runs 13 residues. This CDR3 is CAWSPTPNNEQFF. The CDR3 DNA is TGTGCCTGGAGTCCGACACCAAACAATGAGCAGTTCTTC.

The J gene is TRBJ2-7, the V gene TRBV20-1; 7 nucleotides match TRBD2. Germline V gene sequence: CDR1 DFQATT, CDR2 SNEGSKA (reference sequence). V gave up 6 bases and J gave up 2 bases; unmatched junction bases: 7. There are 13 residues in the CDR3. CDR3 nucleotides: TGCAGTGCCTGGGGGGAGGGAACCTACGAGCAGTACTTC. This gives the protein CSAWGEGTYEQYF.

This clonotype was seen ten or more times. The rearrangement joins TRBV5-1 to TRBJ2-7; 11 nucleotides line up with TRBD1. V shed 4 bases and J 7 bases; nucleotides not matched to a gene: 10. The CDR3 consists of 15 residues. From germline, CDR1 is SGHRS and CDR2 YFSETQ. The CDR3 DNA follows: TGCGCCAGCAGCGGGGACGCCGGGACAGGGGGTGAGCAGTACTTC. It is translated as CASSGDAGTGGEQYF. Based on the CDR3 plus reference TRBV5-1 and TRBJ2-7, the full variable domain is KAGVTQTPRYLIKTRGQQVTLSCSPISGHRSVSWYQQTPGQGLQFLFEYFSETQRNKGNFPGRFSGRQFSNSRSEMNVSTLELGDSALYLCASSGDAGTGGEQYFGPGTRLTVT.

This clonotype was detected only a few times. J is TRBJ2-1 and V is TRBV7-6, with D unclear. This CDR3 is built from 16 residues. V dropped 0 bases and J dropped 8 bases, with 17 bases sitting between them. CDR1 and CDR2 (germline): SGHVS, FNYEAQ. The chain's CDR3 is CASSLATPLAPDEQFF. CDR3 DNA: TGTGCCAGCAGCTTAGCGACTCCCTTAGCCCCCGATGAGCAGTTCTTC.

This clonotype was counted at least ten times. CDR3 nucleotide sequence: TGTGCCAGCACCTTTCGCATGGCTTTCTTT. It is translated as CASTFRMAFF. The chain is built from TRBV6-5 and TRBJ1-1; D is unresolved. CDR1 is MNHEY, CDR2 SVGAGI, per germline. The CDR3 sequence is 10 residues long. Trimming removed 7 bases at V and 11 bases at J, with 11 bases between.

The chain recombines TRBV12-3 or TRBV12-4 with TRBJ2-2; D perhaps matches TRBD1 (5 bases). The V end lost 3 bases, the J end lost 5 bases, and 13 bases lay between the germline ends. CDR3 length: 15 residues. CDR3 sequence reads: CASSLRPQGTGELFF. The CDR3, as DNA: TGTGCCAGCAGTTTGCGGCCGCAGGGAACCGGGGAGCTGTTTTTT.

This chain links TRBV5-5 with TRBJ1-1; 12 nucleotides match TRBD1. Germline CDR1 and CDR2: SGHKS and YYEKEE (reference sequence). Trimming at V came to 4 bases and at J to 10 bases, leaving 8 bases not matched to a gene. The CDR3 extends over 14 amino acids. CDR3 DNA sequence: TGTGCCAGCAGCATAGGGACAGGGGGCTTGGGAGCTTTCTTT. Its protein is CASSIGTGGLGAFF.

J is TRBJ1-4 and V is TRBV4-3; D unclear. Per the germline V gene, CDR1 is LGHNA and CDR2 is YSLEER. V was cut by 0 bases and J by 8 bases, with 16 bases left in between. There are 16 residues in the CDR3. Here the CDR3 DNA reads TGCGCCAGCAGCCAAGATGCCATGAAGGGCGGGGAAAAACTGTTTTTT. This gives the protein CASSQDAMKGGEKLFF.

The rearrangement joins TRBV3-1 to TRBJ2-7; D might be TRBD2 (5 bases). The V gene's germline CDR1 is LGHDT and CDR2 YNNKEL (reference sequence). This CDR3 region has 12 residues. Deletions cut 1 base from V and 6 bases from J, with 7 bases between. This CDR3 reads CASSQGSGEQYF. The CDR3 nucleotides are TGTGCCAGCAGCCAAGGAAGCGGCGAGCAGTACTTC.

J is TRBJ2-5 and V is TRBV5-6; 10 positions match TRBD2. V trimming: 0 bases; J trimming: 4 bases; junction bases outside the gene matches: 6. Germline-derived CDR1 and CDR2 are SGHDT and YYEEEE. There are 16 residues in the CDR3. The CDR3 region has the DNA TGTGCCAGCAGCTTGGGTAGCGGGGGGTTCGTAGAGACCCAGTACTTC. Protein sequence: CASSLGSGGFVETQYF.

This clonotype was seen only a few times. The rearrangement uses TRBV24-1 and TRBJ2-4; D unclear. Germline V gene data show CDR1 as KGHDR and CDR2 as SFDVKD. The CDR3 length is 13 residues. V lost 7 bases to trimming and J lost 0 bases, with 6 bases between them. The CDR3 here is CATSFIAKNIQYF. In DNA, the CDR3 is TGTGCCACCAGCTTCATAGCCAAAAACATTCAGTACTTC.

V usage is TRBV5-4 and J usage is TRBJ1-2; tentatively, D is TRBD1 (6 bases). The CDR3 spans 14 residues. Germline values: CDR1 SGHNT, CDR2 YYREEE (reference sequence). Trimming left V 2 bases short and J 8 bases short, with 16 bases between. Here the CDR3 reads CASSLMGGLQGYTF. For the CDR3, the DNA is TGTGCCAGCAGCTTAATGGGGGGCCTACAAGGCTACACCTTC.

V usage is TRBV29-1 and J usage is TRBJ1-2; D gene uncertain. The CDR3 sequence is 12 residues long. V was shortened by 2 bases and J by 8 bases, with 12 bases between the two germline ends. CDR1 and CDR2 from the germline V gene are SQVTM and ANQGSEA. CDR3 loop: CSVEWARGGYTF. The CDR3 nucleotides are TGCAGCGTTGAATGGGCAAGAGGCGGCTACACCTTC.

The CDR3 is CASSYLRGGTEAFF. CDR3 nucleotide sequence: TGTGCCAGCAGTTATCTCAGGGGAGGAACTGAAGCTTTCTTT. The chain joins TRBV12-3 or TRBV12-4 to TRBJ1-1; D is perhaps TRBD1 (6 bases). The CDR3 is 14 residues long. The germline V and J ends were trimmed by 4 bases and 5 bases, with 14 bases remaining between them.

About this clonotype: At one boundary the junction diverges from the germline segment, which might be a read error. The chain employs TRBV3-1 and TRBJ2-1; D uncertain. Germline V gene sequence: CDR1 LGHDT, CDR2 YNNKEL (reference sequence). The CDR3 loop spans 11 amino acids. Written as DNA, the CDR3 is TGTGCCAGCAGCCTCGGAGTAGAGGTCCTCTTC. This sequence encodes CASSLGVEVLF.

V and J are TRBV3-1 and TRBJ2-3; D is uncertain. Trimming took 1 base from V and 10 from J, leaving 12 bases between them. The CDR3 runs to 13 residues. The germline V gene encodes CDR1 LGHDT and CDR2 YNNKEL (reference sequence). Written as DNA, the CDR3 is TGTGCCAGCAGCCAAGGGTCACAGTCGGCGCAGTATTTT. Amino acid sequence: CASSQGSQSAQYF.